This TCR beta chain comes out of a study of shared clonotypes between healthy human individuals. Trimming removed 1 base from V and 0 bases from J, with 7 bases in between. Germline loops: CDR1 LNHNV, CDR2 YYDKDF (reference sequence). This CDR3 has 15 amino acids. The naive CD8 fraction comprised CD45RO-negative cells positively selected for CCR7 and excluded terminally differentiated effector memory CD45RA+ cells. Sequencing used immunoSEQ multiplex PCR; TCRdb keeps in-frame clones, though not all of them. The table shows about 2.1 million clones, with roughly 91% occurring only once. The TCR comes from a man aged 18 to 29 in good health. Some clones in this sample may be carry-over from other donors' samples. The sample consisted of naive CD8+ T cells from PBMCs. This sequence joins TRBV15 and TRBJ1-5, with no clear D. Here the CDR3 reads CATSRGANSNQPQHF. CDR3 bases: TGTGCCACCAGCAGAGGTGCTAATAGCAATCAGCCCCAGCATTTT.